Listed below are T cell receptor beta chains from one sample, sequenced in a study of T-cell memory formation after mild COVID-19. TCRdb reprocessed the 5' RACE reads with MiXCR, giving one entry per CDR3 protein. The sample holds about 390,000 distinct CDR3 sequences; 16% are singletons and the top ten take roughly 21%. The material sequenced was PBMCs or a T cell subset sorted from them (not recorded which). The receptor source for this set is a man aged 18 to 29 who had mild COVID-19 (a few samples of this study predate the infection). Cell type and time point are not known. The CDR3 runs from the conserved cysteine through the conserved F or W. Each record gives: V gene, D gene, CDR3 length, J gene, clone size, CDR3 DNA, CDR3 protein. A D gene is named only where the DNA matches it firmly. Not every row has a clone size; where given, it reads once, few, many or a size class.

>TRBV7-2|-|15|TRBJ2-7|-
TGTGCCAGCAGCTTCGGGTCCGCGGGGACCTACGAGCAGTACTTC
CASSFGSAGTYEQYF
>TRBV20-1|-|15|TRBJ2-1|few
TGCAGTGCTAGAGGTACCGGGAGAGAAAGGAATGAGCAGTTCTTC
CSARGTGRERNEQFF
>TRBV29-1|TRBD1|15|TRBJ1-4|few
TGCAGCGTCGGCAGGACAGGGGGCGCTAATGAAAAACTGTTTTTT
CSVGRTGGANEKLFF
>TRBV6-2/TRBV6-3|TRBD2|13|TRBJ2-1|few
TGTGCCAGCAGCCCCGGACTAGTAGGTGAGCAGTTCTTC
CASSPGLVGEQFF
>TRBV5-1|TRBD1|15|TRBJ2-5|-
TGCGCCAGCAGCTTCGGGACGACAGGGGAAGAGACCCAGTACTTC
CASSFGTTGEETQYF
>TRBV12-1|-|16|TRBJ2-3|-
TGTGCCAGCAGCTCCCCTCTAGTTAGGTGCGCAGATACGCAGTATTTT
CASSSPLVRCADTQYF
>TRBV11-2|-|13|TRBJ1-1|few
TGTGCCAGCAGCTCGCAGGGAGGGGGATGGGCTTTCTTT
CASSSQGGGWAFF
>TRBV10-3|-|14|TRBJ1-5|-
TGTGCCATCAGTGTTGAGGTCGGCGATCAGCCCCAGCATTTT
CAISVEVGDQPQHF
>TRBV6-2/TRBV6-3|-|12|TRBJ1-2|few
TGTGCCAGCAGCACCGGGACTTTTGGCTACACCTTC
CASSTGTFGYTF
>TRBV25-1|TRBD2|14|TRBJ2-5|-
TGTGCCAGCAGTGGCAGCACTAGCGCGGAGACCCAGTACTTC
CASSGSTSAETQYF
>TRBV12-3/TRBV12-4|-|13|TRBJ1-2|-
TGTGCCAGCAGTTTACCGCTCTCATATGGCTACACCTTC
CASSLPLSYGYTF
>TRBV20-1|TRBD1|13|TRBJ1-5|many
TGCAGTGCCCAGGGACAGGGGAACCAGCCCCAGCATTTT
CSAQGQGNQPQHF
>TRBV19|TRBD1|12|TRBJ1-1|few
TGTGCCAGTAGGAACAGGGGCCAGCTTCCTTTCTTT
CASRNRGQLPFF
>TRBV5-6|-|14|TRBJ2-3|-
TGTGCCAGCACGCGCCCTGACAGCACAGATACGCAGTATTTT
CASTRPDSTDTQYF
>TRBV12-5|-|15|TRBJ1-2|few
TGTGCTAGTGGTTTGGATCCTGGGGGCTCCTATGGCTACACCTTC
CASGLDPGGSYGYTF
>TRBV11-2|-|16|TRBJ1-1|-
TGTGCCAGCAGCTTAGATACGGGGGCGGGATACACTGAAGCTTTCTTT
CASSLDTGAGYTEAFF
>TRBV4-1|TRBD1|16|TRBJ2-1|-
TGCGCCAGCAGCTCACTCCGGGACAGCCCAAACAATGAGCAGTTCTTC
CASSSLRDSPNNEQFF
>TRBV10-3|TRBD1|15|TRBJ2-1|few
TGTGCCATCAGGCCCGGGACAGGGGGCAACAATGAGCAGTTCTTC
CAIRPGTGGNNEQFF
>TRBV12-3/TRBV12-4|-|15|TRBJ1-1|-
TGTGCCAGCAGTTGGGGTTTCGACGGGAACACTGAAGCTTTCTTT
CASSWGFDGNTEAFF
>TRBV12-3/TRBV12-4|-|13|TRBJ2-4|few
TGTGCCAGCAGGAAACTTGGGTCAAACATTCAGTACTTC
CASRKLGSNIQYF
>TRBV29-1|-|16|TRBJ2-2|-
TGCAGCGTTGAAGATCGGGGCAGGTCGAGCACCGGGGAGCTGTTTTTT
CSVEDRGRSSTGELFF
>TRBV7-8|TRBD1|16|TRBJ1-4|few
TGTGCCAGCAGCCCGAGCAGAACAGGGGCCGCTGAAAAACTGTTTTTT
CASSPSRTGAAEKLFF
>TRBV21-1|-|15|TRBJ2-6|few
TGTGCCAGCAGCACCGACAGGGCTGGGGCCAACGTCCTGACTTTC
CASSTDRAGANVLTF
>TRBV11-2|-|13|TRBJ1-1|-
TGTGCCAGCAGCTTAGATTTGGGAAATGAAGCTTTCTTT
CASSLDLGNEAFF
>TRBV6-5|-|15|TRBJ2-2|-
TGTGCCAGCAGTTTAGGGCGGGGAAGGACCGGGGAGCTGTTTTTT
CASSLGRGRTGELFF
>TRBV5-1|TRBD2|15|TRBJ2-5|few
TGCGCCAGCAGCTTAGCGGGGGAGATCCAAGAGACCCAGTACTTC
CASSLAGEIQETQYF
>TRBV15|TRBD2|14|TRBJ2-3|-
TGTGCCACCGGAAGAGCTAGCGGAACAGATACGCAGTATTTT
CATGRASGTDTQYF
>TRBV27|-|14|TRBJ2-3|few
TGTGCCAGCCTCGATACAAGAGGCACAGATACGCAGTATTTT
CASLDTRGTDTQYF
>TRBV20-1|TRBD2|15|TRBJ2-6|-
TGCACTGCGAGCGGGGGGCCCCCTGGGGCCAACGTCCTGACTTTC
CTASGGPPGANVLTF
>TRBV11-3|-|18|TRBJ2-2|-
TGTGCCAGCAGCTTAGGACGCATAGGGACAACTAACACCGGGGAGCTGTTTTTT
CASSLGRIGTTNTGELFF
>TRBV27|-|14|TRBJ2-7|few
TGTGCCAGCAGATTTACCACGACAGGCTACGAGCAGTACTTC
CASRFTTTGYEQYF
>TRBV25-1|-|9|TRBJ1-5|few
TGTGCCATCGTTCTGCCCCAGCATTTT
CAIVLPQHF
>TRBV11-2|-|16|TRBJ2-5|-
TGTGCCAGCAGCTTAGCCCCCCGGGGGCGGGGGTGGACCCAGTACTTC
CASSLAPRGRGWTQYF
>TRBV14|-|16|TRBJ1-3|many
TGTGCCAGCAGCCAAGACCCAGGGAGGATTGGAAACACCATATATTTT
CASSQDPGRIGNTIYF
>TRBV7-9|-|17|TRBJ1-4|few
TGTGCCAGCAGCCAATGGGAGGGAACGGCAACTAATGAAAAACTGTTTTTT
CASSQWEGTATNEKLFF
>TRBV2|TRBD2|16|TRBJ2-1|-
TGTGCCAGCAGTGAGGCGCCGGCGGGGGAAAACAATGAGCAGTTCTTC
CASSEAPAGENNEQFF
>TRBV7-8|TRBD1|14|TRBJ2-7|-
TGTGCCAGCAGCTTGGACAGGTTCAACTACGAGCAGTACTTC
CASSLDRFNYEQYF
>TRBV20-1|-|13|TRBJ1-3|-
TGCAGTGCTATCCCGGTGGTAGGAAACACCATATATTTT
CSAIPVVGNTIYF
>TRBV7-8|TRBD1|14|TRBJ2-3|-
TGTGCCAGCAGCGATGACAGGGCCACAGATACGCAGTATTTT
CASSDDRATDTQYF
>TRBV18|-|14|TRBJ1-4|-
TGTGCCAGCTCACCACAGGGGAAAGGAGAAAAACTGTTTTTT
CASSPQGKGEKLFF
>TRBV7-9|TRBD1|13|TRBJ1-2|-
TGTGCCGGAAATACAGGGGGCGCGAATGGCTACACCTTC
CAGNTGGANGYTF
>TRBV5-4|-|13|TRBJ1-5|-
TGTGCCAGCAGCTTGGAAAGGGGGGAGCCCCAGCATTTT
CASSLERGEPQHF
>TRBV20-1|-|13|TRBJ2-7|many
TGCAGTGCTAGGCACACCTATTCCTACGAGCAGTACTTC
CSARHTYSYEQYF
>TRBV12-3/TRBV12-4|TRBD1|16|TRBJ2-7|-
TGTGCCAGCAGTTTCGGGGGGACAGGGCTTTCCTACGAGCAGTACTTC
CASSFGGTGLSYEQYF
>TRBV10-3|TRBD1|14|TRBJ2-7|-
TGTGCCATCAGTGAGAGAGGTCAGGGGGACGAGCAGTACTTC
CAISERGQGDEQYF
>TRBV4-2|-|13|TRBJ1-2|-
TGTGCCAGCAGCCAAGCGGGCGGGAAAGGCTACACCTTC
CASSQAGGKGYTF
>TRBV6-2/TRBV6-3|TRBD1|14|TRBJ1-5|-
TGTGCCAGCAGTCGACAGGGGGGGGTTCAGCCCCAGCATTTT
CASSRQGGVQPQHF
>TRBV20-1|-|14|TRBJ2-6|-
TGCAGTGCTCCATTAAGGGCTGGGGCCAACGTCCTGACTTTC
CSAPLRAGANVLTF
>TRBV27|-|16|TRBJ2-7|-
TGTGCCAGCAGTTTATCGGGGGGACTTCTTTTTTACGAGCAGTACTTC
CASSLSGGLLFYEQYF